The 27 T cell receptor beta chains reported below all come from one sample, sequenced in a study of blood T cell repertoires in COVID-19. Sequencing used immunoSEQ multiplex PCR; TCRdb keeps in-frame clones, though not all of them. The table shows 160,000 or so clones, with about 85% occurring only once. Input material: peripheral blood. These receptors were collected from a man aged 35-49 years with acute or convalescent COVID-19.

The chain employs TRBV9 and TRBJ1-4; 8 bases are shared with TRBD1. Germline loops: CDR1 SGDLS, CDR2 YYNGEE. V shed 0 bases, J shed 6 bases, and the junction held 16 bases outside the gene matches. CDR3 length: 19 amino acids. The CDR3 protein is CASSVGEGRGAGGHEKLFF. The CDR3 DNA is TGTGCCAGCAGCGTAGGAGAGGGGCGGGGAGCAGGGGGCCATGAAAAACTGTTTTTT. Together with reference TRBV9 and TRBJ1-4, the CDR3 gives the full variable domain: DSGVTQTPKHLITATGQRVTLRCSPRSGDLSVYWYQQSLDQGLQFLIQYYNGEERAKGNILERFSAQQFPDLHSELNLSSLELGDSALYFCASSVGEGRGAGGHEKLFFGSGTQLSVL.

The chain carries TRBV10-3 and TRBJ2-1; 7 bases align to TRBD1. CDR1 ENHRY and CDR2 SYGVKD come from the germline V gene. CDR3 size: 15 residues. The J segment lost 8 bases and the V segment lost 2 bases, leaving 9 bases of the junction unmatched. The CDR3 loop is CAISEQQGLGDEQFF. In DNA, the CDR3 is TGTGCCATCAGTGAGCAACAGGGGTTAGGCGATGAGCAGTTCTTC.

The chain combines TRBV5-1 with TRBJ2-7; 12 nucleotides align to TRBD2. Germline CDR1 is SGHRS and CDR2 is YFSETQ. V lost 4 bases and J lost 2; bases outside the gene matches: 16. This CDR3 region has 19 residues. The CDR3 loop is CASSLEPASTSGGPYEQYF. The CDR3, as DNA: TGCGCCAGCAGCCTCGAACCTGCTTCGACTAGCGGGGGACCCTACGAGCAGTACTTC.

The chain has TRBV6-2 or TRBV6-3 and TRBJ1-4, with D unclear. CDR1 is MNHEY and CDR2 is SVGEGT in the germline V gene. The CDR3 is 15 residues long. The V end was cut by 2 bases, the J end by 2 bases, with 9 bases between. The CDR3 sequence is CASSYRGTTNEKLFF. Here the CDR3 DNA reads TGTGCCAGCAGTTACCGGGGAACTACTAATGAAAAACTGTTTTTT.

This chain joins TRBV5-1 and TRBJ1-1; D perhaps matches TRBD1 (6 bases). V lost 4 bases and J lost 4, with 17 bases in between. The germline CDR1 and CDR2 sequences are SGHRS and YFSETQ. There are 15 residues in the CDR3. The CDR3 nucleotides read TGCGCCAGCAGCCCCGAAGGGGGTTCGAGCACTGAAGCTTTCTTT. It codes for CASSPEGGSSTEAFF.

This clone was detected a few times. The CDR3 spells CASSLVAGFNEQYF. CDR3 sequence (DNA): TGCGCCAGCAGCTTGGTTGCAGGGTTCAACGAGCAGTACTTC. This chain uses TRBV5-1 with TRBJ2-7; tentative D call: TRBD1 (5 bases). The CDR3 sequence is 14 residues long. Trimming cost V 0 bases and J 5 bases, with 12 bases left between them. The germline V gene has CDR1 SGHRS and CDR2 YFSETQ. The full variable domain, with the rest looked up from reference TRBV5-1 and TRBJ2-7, is KAGVTQTPRYLIKTRGQQVTLSCSPISGHRSVSWYQQTPGQGLQFLFEYFSETQRNKGNFPGRFSGRQFSNSRSEMNVSTLELGDSALYLCASSLVAGFNEQYFGPGTRLTVT.

The J gene is TRBJ1-6, the V gene TRBV11-2; D unresolved. The CDR3 runs 13 residues. With 7 bases removed from V and 12 bases from J, the gap between germline ends came to 16 bases. Germline V gene lookup returns CDR1 SGHAT and CDR2 FQNNGV. The CDR3 DNA reads as TGTGCCAGCACCGCGTGGGGAGGTGAACCCCTCCACTTT. It codes for CASTAWGGEPLHF.

The rearrangement links TRBV19 to TRBJ2-7; TRBD1 aligns across 7 bases. Germline values: CDR1 LNHDA, CDR2 SQIVND (reference sequence). The CDR3 extends over 15 amino acids. Trimming removed 1 base from V and 4 bases from J; junction bases left unmatched: 7. The chain's CDR3 is CASSIVLGQLYEQYF. For the CDR3, the DNA is TGTGCCAGTAGTATAGTGTTGGGACAGTTATACGAGCAGTACTTC.

V gene TRBV12-3 or TRBV12-4 combines with J gene TRBJ1-5; D is unclear. V dropped 0 bases and J dropped 5 bases, with 5 bases sitting between them. This CDR3 contains 13 residues. DNA for the CDR3: TGTGCCAGCAGTTTAGCGCGGGATCAGCCCCAGCATTTT. Translating it yields CASSLARDQPQHF.

V is TRBV27 and J is TRBJ2-3; TRBD2 aligns across 13 bases. The CDR3 spans 17 residues. After removal of 8 bases from V and 1 base from J, the junction contained 9 bases not matched to a gene. Germline CDR1 is MNHEY and CDR2 is SMNVEV (reference sequence). Written as DNA, the CDR3 is TGTGCCAGCCGGCCACTAGCGGGGGGGTTGGGCACAGATACGCAGTATTTT. Residues: CASRPLAGGLGTDTQYF.

This clone was detected only a few times. V and J are TRBV25-1 and TRBJ1-5; a weak D match, TRBD1 (5 bases). Germline-derived CDR1 and CDR2 are MGHDK and SYGVNS. The CDR3 covers 16 residues. With 4 bases removed from V and 2 bases from J, the gap between germline ends came to 15 bases. The CDR3 loop reads CASSGASAGGNQPQHF. The DNA of the CDR3 is TGTGCCAGCAGTGGCGCCTCGGCGGGGGGCAATCAGCCCCAGCATTTT.

The V and J genes are TRBV27 and TRBJ1-2; D perhaps matches TRBD1 (6 bases). This CDR3 spans 15 amino acids. Trimming pared 5 bases from V and 5 bases from J, leaving 18 bases between. The germline CDR1 and CDR2 sequences are MNHEY and SMNVEV (reference sequence). CDR3 nucleotides: TGTGCCAGCAGTCAGGGGACGCTGGGGGGGTATGGCTACACCTTC. Protein product: CASSQGTLGGYGYTF.

The chain links TRBV11-1 to TRBJ1-2; no clear D gene. This CDR3 comprises 15 residues. The germline V gene encodes CDR1 SGHAT and CDR2 FQDESV (reference sequence). The V gene lost 2 bases and the J gene lost 8 bases, with 18 bases spanning the gap. The CDR3, as DNA: TGTGCCAGCAGCTTAATTCGAGATCCAACGTCGGGCTACACCTTC. Protein: CASSLIRDPTSGYTF.

The chain is built from TRBV28 and TRBJ1-1, with 7 positions matching TRBD1. After removal of 11 bases from V and 0 bases from J, the junction contained 9 bases not matched to a gene. The CDR3 extends over 14 amino acids. Germline CDR1 reads MDHEN; CDR2 reads SYDVKM. The CDR3 reads CAVLTGQLNTEAFF. The DNA of the CDR3 is TGTGCCGTACTCACGGGACAGCTGAACACTGAAGCTTTCTTT.

The J gene is TRBJ2-5, the V gene TRBV12-5; 12 bases match TRBD2. This CDR3 contains 15 residues. The germline V gene encodes CDR1 LGHNT and CDR2 FRNRAP. The J segment lost 4 bases and the V segment lost 6 bases, leaving 6 bases of the junction unmatched. The DNA for the CDR3 is TGTGCTAGTGGACCCGGACTAGCGGGGCGAGAGACCCAGTACTTC. This gives the protein CASGPGLAGRETQYF.

This clone was observed once. The chain links TRBV19 to TRBJ1-2, with TRBD1 matching 11 bases. CDR3 length: 20 amino acids. V shed 5 bases, J shed 6 bases, and the junction held 23 bases outside the gene matches. Per the germline V gene, CDR1 is LNHDA and CDR2 is SQIVND (reference sequence). CDR3 protein: CASSEHKTGDRGNPLDGYTF. In DNA, the CDR3 is TGTGCCAGTAGTGAACACAAAACCGGGGACAGGGGGAACCCCCTGGATGGCTACACCTTC.

The V gene is TRBV5-1, the J gene TRBJ2-3, with D unresolved. Germline lookup yields CDR1 SGHRS and CDR2 YFSETQ. The germline V and J ends were trimmed by 0 bases and 2 bases, with 4 bases remaining between them. The CDR3 is made up of 13 amino acids. DNA of the CDR3: TGCGCCAGCAGCTTGGACTTCACAGATACGCAGTATTTT. This gives the protein CASSLDFTDTQYF.

The chain joins TRBV2 to TRBJ1-4; D uncertain. Between the trimmed V and J ends, which lost 7 bases and 3 bases, there was a span of 18 bases. Germline V gives CDR1 SNHLY, CDR2 FYNNEI. The CDR3 spans 16 residues. This CDR3 reads CASTLRAPPPNEKLFF. The CDR3, as DNA: TGTGCCAGCACCCTGAGAGCCCCCCCACCTAATGAAAAACTGTTTTTT. Variable domain in full (rest from reference TRBV2 and TRBJ1-4): EPEVTQTPSHQVTQMGQEVILRCVPISNHLYFYWYRQILGQKVEFLVSFYNNEISEKSEIFDDQFSVERPDGSNFTLKIRSTKLEDSAMYFCASTLRAPPPNEKLFFGSGTQLSVL.

The gene calls are TRBV5-1 and TRBJ1-2; the D is unclear. V shed 5 bases and J shed 2 bases, with 7 bases lying between them. This CDR3 contains 12 residues. Germline V gives CDR1 SGHRS, CDR2 YFSETQ. The DNA for the CDR3 is TGCGCCAGCAGAACAGACAACTATGGCTACACCTTC. Its translation: CASRTDNYGYTF.

This chain joins TRBV9 and TRBJ2-2; a weak D match, TRBD1 (6 bases). CDR3 length: 15 residues. Trimming took off 1 base at V and 1 base at J, with 8 bases between the two ends. CDR1 SGDLS and CDR2 YYNGEE come from the germline V gene. CDR3 nucleotides: TGTGCCAGCAGCGTAATGGACAGGAACACCGGGGAGCTGTTTTTT. Translating it yields CASSVMDRNTGELFF.

The chain uses TRBV28 and TRBJ2-7; perhaps TRBD2 as D (5 bases). CDR1 and CDR2 from the germline V gene are MDHEN and SYDVKM. The CDR3 loop spans 10 amino acids. Trimming left V 8 bases short and J 5 bases short, with 7 bases between. Here the CDR3 DNA reads TGTGCCAGCGAGGGTAACGAGCAGTACTTC. It translates to CASEGNEQYF. The whole variable domain, filled in from reference TRBV28 and TRBJ2-7, reads DVKVTQSSRYLVKRTGEKVFLECVQDMDHENMFWYRQDPGLGLRLIYFSYDVKMKEKGDIPEGYSVSREKKERFSLILESASTNQTSMYLCASEGNEQYFGPGTRLTVT.

In this sample, this clone turned up once. V and J are TRBV30 and TRBJ1-4, with a tentative D call TRBD1 (6 bases). The CDR3 is 15 residues long. Trimming left V 2 bases short and J 7 bases short, with 17 bases between. Germline V CDR1 and CDR2: GTSNPN, SVGIG (reference sequence). The CDR3 sequence: CAWSLMTGLTEKLFF. The CDR3 DNA sequence: TGTGCCTGGAGTTTAATGACAGGTTTGACTGAAAAACTGTTTTTT.

The chain is built from TRBV7-3 and TRBJ2-1; D remains ambiguous. V dropped 5 bases and J dropped 5 bases, with 13 bases sitting between them. Germline V lookup: CDR1 SGHTA, CDR2 FQGTGA. The CDR3 spans 14 residues. The CDR3: CASSVSPGNNEQFF. Here the CDR3 DNA reads TGTGCCAGCAGCGTATCTCCCGGTAACAATGAGCAGTTCTTC.

The chain is built from TRBV15 and TRBJ1-6; 7 nucleotides match TRBD1. This CDR3 comprises 14 residues. Germline assignment: CDR1 LNHNV and CDR2 YYDKDF (reference sequence). With 2 bases clipped from V and 6 bases from J, the junction kept 1 base outside the gene matches. The CDR3 loop reads CATSRQGGNSPLHF. DNA for the CDR3: TGTGCCACCAGCAGACAGGGGGGTAATTCACCCCTCCACTTT. The complete variable domain, with remaining parts taken from reference TRBV15 and TRBJ1-6, reads DAMVIQNPRYQVTQFGKPVTLSCSQTLNHNVMYWYQQKSSQAPKLLFHYYDKDFNNEADTPDNFQSRRPNTSFCFLDIRSPGLGDTAMYLCATSRQGGNSPLHFGNGTRLTVT.

In this sample, this clone turned up once. The chain carries TRBV5-1 and TRBJ2-7; TRBD1 agrees at 9 bases. The CDR3 runs to 14 residues. From germline, CDR1 is SGHRS and CDR2 YFSETQ. Trimming cost V 7 bases and J 3 bases; bases outside gene matches: 8. The CDR3 loop reads CASSWDREFYEQYF. The CDR3 nucleotides read TGCGCCAGCTCCTGGGACAGGGAGTTCTACGAGCAGTACTTC.

This sequence joins TRBV6-2 or TRBV6-3 and TRBJ2-2; D may be TRBD1 (5 bases). Germline lookup yields CDR1 MNHEY and CDR2 SVGEGT. The CDR3 extends over 14 amino acids. With 5 bases removed from V and 7 bases from J, the gap between germline ends came to 14 bases. The chain's CDR3 is CASSALRGVGELFF. The CDR3 coding sequence is TGTGCCAGCAGTGCGTTAAGGGGTGTCGGGGAGCTGTTTTTT.

The V and J genes are TRBV5-1 and TRBJ2-7; tentatively, D is TRBD2 (5 bases). The CDR3 is 15 amino acids. Germline assignment: CDR1 SGHRS and CDR2 YFSETQ. The V gene lost 2 bases and the J gene lost 2 bases, with 14 bases spanning the gap. The CDR3 loop reads CASSLKGGTTYEQYF. The CDR3 DNA follows: TGCGCCAGCAGCTTAAAAGGAGGCACAACCTACGAGCAGTACTTC.